The 23 T cell receptor beta chains below come from one sample, sequenced in a study of cytomegalovirus exposure and HLA in healthy donors. The PCR ran on 60 Vbeta and 13 Jbeta primers. The repertoire was sequenced with immunoSEQ multiplex PCR; TCRdb's copy has only in-frame clones and lacks some. The sample lists over 150,000 clones; 70% to 85% were seen once. Sequenced input: PBMCs. The receptor set was obtained from a young man in good health and CMV-seronegative.

The J gene is TRBJ2-5, the V gene TRBV5-1; 15 bases agree with TRBD2. Germline CDR1 reads SGHRS; CDR2 reads YFSETQ. The CDR3 runs 18 residues. V shed 2 bases, J shed 2 bases, and the junction held 7 bases outside the gene matches. CDR3 in amino acids: CASSFTGTSGGLQETQYF. CDR3 coding DNA: TGCGCCAGCAGCTTTACCGGGACTAGCGGGGGGCTTCAAGAGACCCAGTACTTC.

This chain joins TRBV4-2 and TRBJ2-3; 8 bases match TRBD2. CDR1 is LGHNA and CDR2 is YNFKEQ in the germline V gene. Trimming at V came to 2 bases and at J to 2 bases, leaving 3 bases not matched to a gene. This CDR3 contains 15 residues. The CDR3 spells CASSQTRGATDTQYF. CDR3 DNA sequence: TGTGCCAGCAGCCAAACGCGGGGGGCCACAGATACGCAGTATTTT.

The gene calls are TRBV30 and TRBJ2-1; TRBD2 matches at 13 bases. This CDR3 is built from 16 residues. Trimming removed 2 bases from V and 5 bases from J; junction bases left unmatched: 6. Germline CDR1 and CDR2: GTSNPN and SVGIG (reference sequence). The CDR3 loop is CAWSPSTSGGNNEQFF. The CDR3, as DNA: TGTGCCTGGAGTCCATCGACTAGCGGGGGGAACAATGAGCAGTTCTTC.

V gene TRBV9 combines with J gene TRBJ1-4; no clear D gene. The CDR3 contains 18 residues. V dropped 0 bases and J dropped 2 bases, with 17 bases sitting between them. Germline V CDR1 and CDR2: SGDLS, YYNGEE. CDR3 amino acids: CASSVGRVGDWTNEKLFF. The CDR3 DNA follows: TGTGCCAGCAGCGTAGGGAGGGTTGGAGATTGGACTAATGAAAAACTGTTTTTT. The complete variable domain, with remaining parts taken from reference TRBV9 and TRBJ1-4, reads DSGVTQTPKHLITATGQRVTLRCSPRSGDLSVYWYQQSLDQGLQFLIQYYNGEERAKGNILERFSAQQFPDLHSELNLSSLELGDSALYFCASSVGRVGDWTNEKLFFGSGTQLSVL.

The genes are TRBV28 and TRBJ2-5, with 8 bases aligning to TRBD1. Trimming removed 4 bases from V and 4 bases from J; junction bases left unmatched: 5. Germline V gene lookup returns CDR1 MDHEN and CDR2 SYDVKM. This CDR3 spans 14 amino acids. The CDR3 loop is CASSSTGVRETQYF. CDR3 nucleotide sequence: TGTGCCAGCAGTTCGACAGGGGTCAGAGAGACCCAGTACTTC.

This clone was seen only once. The chain uses TRBV6-4 and TRBJ1-2, with D perhaps TRBD1 (5 bases). V was trimmed by 6 bases and J by 4 bases, leaving 12 bases between them. Germline values: CDR1 MRHNA, CDR2 SNTAGT. The CDR3 sequence is 13 residues long. CDR3 sequence reads: CASSDPRVYGYTF. CDR3 sequence (DNA): TGTGCCAGCAGCGACCCCAGGGTCTATGGCTACACCTTC.

The chain links TRBV6-5 to TRBJ1-1; 10 bases match TRBD1. The germline V gene has CDR1 MNHEY and CDR2 SVGAGI. With 2 bases clipped from V and 7 bases from J, the junction kept 7 bases outside the gene matches. The CDR3 extends over 15 amino acids. In nucleotides, the CDR3 is TGTGCCAGCAGTTACCACGGACAGGGGGGCGGTGAAGCTTTCTTT. Protein: CASSYHGQGGGEAFF.

The gene calls are TRBV7-2 and TRBJ2-4; 11 bases are a match to TRBD2. The V gene end was trimmed by 5 bases and the J gene end by 5 bases; junction bases not matched to a gene: 8. This CDR3 region has 16 residues. The germline V gene encodes CDR1 SGHTA and CDR2 FQGNSA. The CDR3 protein is CASSRSVAGGENIQYF. In DNA, the CDR3 is TGTGCCAGCAGCCGCTCGGTAGCGGGGGGGGAAAACATTCAGTACTTC. Variable domain in full (rest from reference TRBV7-2 and TRBJ2-4): GAGVSQSPSNKVTEKGKDVELRCDPISGHTALYWYRQSLGQGLEFLIYFQGNSAPDKSGLPSDRFSAERTGGSVSTLTIQRTQQEDSAVYLCASSRSVAGGENIQYFGAGTRLSVL.

Comment on this clone: Other DNA sequences in this sample translate to the same CDR3. The chain joins TRBV7-2 to TRBJ2-7; D is unresolved. Trimming stripped 1 base from V and 4 bases from J, with 5 bases between. This CDR3 is built from 12 residues. Germline V gene lookup returns CDR1 SGHTA and CDR2 FQGNSA. CDR3 DNA sequence: TGTGCCAGCAGCTTAGTATTATACGAGCAGTACTTC. As protein: CASSLVLYEQYF.

This chain joins TRBV19 and TRBJ1-1; 7 bases map to TRBD1. This CDR3 spans 19 amino acids. Germline V lookup: CDR1 LNHDA, CDR2 SQIVND (reference sequence). With 1 base clipped from V and 4 bases from J, the junction kept 18 bases outside the gene matches. CDR3 protein: CASSIVPLDRDALFTEAFF. The CDR3 coding sequence is TGTGCCAGTAGTATAGTTCCTCTCGACAGGGATGCTTTATTCACTGAAGCTTTCTTT.

The chain recombines TRBV7-9 with TRBJ2-3; TRBD2 aligns across 7 bases. The CDR3 extends over 15 amino acids. The V gene end was trimmed by 5 bases and the J gene end by 0 bases; junction bases not matched to a gene: 5. CDR1 and CDR2 from the germline V gene are SEHNR and FQNEAQ (reference sequence). CDR3 sequence: CASSHSSGSTDTQYF. In DNA, the CDR3 is TGTGCCAGCAGCCACTCTAGCGGTAGCACAGATACGCAGTATTTT.

The CDR3 bases are TGTGCCAGCAGCGACAGGGGAAGAGGGACAGATACGCAGTATTTT. Protein: CASSDRGRGTDTQYF. V and J are TRBV5-6 and TRBJ2-3, with TRBD1 identical over 8 bases. This CDR3 has 15 amino acids. The J segment lost 3 bases and the V segment lost 4 bases, leaving 7 bases of the junction unmatched. The germline V gene has CDR1 SGHDT and CDR2 YYEEEE. Using reference TRBV5-6 and TRBJ2-3 for the parts outside the CDR3, the full variable domain is DAGVTQSPTHLIKTRGQQVTLRCSPKSGHDTVSWYQQALGQGPQFIFQYYEEEERQRGNFPDRFSGHQFPNYSSELNVNALLLGDSALYLCASSDRGRGTDTQYFGPGTRLTVL.

The chain carries TRBV6-5 and TRBJ1-2; D not resolved. Deletions cut 2 bases from V and 3 bases from J, with 10 bases between. Germline V gene data show CDR1 as MNHEY and CDR2 as SVGAGI. The CDR3 runs 14 residues. This CDR3 reads CASSYESLDYGYTF. For the CDR3, the DNA is TGTGCCAGCAGTTACGAGTCCCTCGACTATGGCTACACCTTC.

This clone was counted a few times. The chain is built from TRBV10-3 and TRBJ2-1; 7 bases match TRBD1. CDR1 is ENHRY and CDR2 is SYGVKD in the germline V gene. J lost 8 bases, V lost 2 bases, and 6 bases had no gene match. The CDR3 totals 14 residues. The DNA for the CDR3 is TGTGCCATCAGTGAGGCAGGGGGTGGGGATGAGCAGTTCTTC. Its protein product is CAISEAGGGDEQFF.

V and J are TRBV7-9 and TRBJ1-1, with 8 nucleotides matching TRBD1. V dropped 5 bases and J dropped 1; count of bases not matched to a gene: 3. Germline values: CDR1 SEHNR, CDR2 FQNEAQ (reference sequence). The CDR3 spans 14 residues. This CDR3 reads CASSTGGANTEAFF. The DNA for the CDR3 is TGTGCCAGCAGCACAGGGGGGGCGAACACTGAAGCTTTCTTT.

This sequence joins TRBV5-6 and TRBJ2-6; D is ambiguous. Trimming stripped 2 bases from V and 0 bases from J, with 9 bases between. CDR3 size: 16 residues. In germline, CDR1 is SGHDT, CDR2 YYEEEE. The CDR3 here is CASSLGGFSGANVLTF. CDR3 sequence (DNA): TGTGCCAGCAGCTTAGGCGGATTCTCTGGGGCCAACGTCCTGACTTTC.

The chain combines TRBV27 with TRBJ2-5, with 9 bases identical to TRBD1. The V gene's germline CDR1 is MNHEY and CDR2 SMNVEV (reference sequence). After removal of 6 bases from V and 6 bases from J, the junction contained 11 bases not matched to a gene. This CDR3 spans 15 amino acids. The CDR3 bases are TGTGCCAGCAGCCCAACAGGGGGCGGATTGAAGACCCAGTACTTC. This sequence encodes CASSPTGGGLKTQYF.

This rearrangement joins TRBV19 to TRBJ1-5; no clear D gene. Germline CDR1 is LNHDA and CDR2 is SQIVND (reference sequence). The V gene lost 6 bases and the J gene lost 0 bases, with 12 bases spanning the gap. The CDR3 is 15 residues long. The CDR3 sequence is CASRPRGNSNQPQHF. Written as DNA, the CDR3 is TGTGCCAGTAGGCCACGGGGTAATAGCAATCAGCCCCAGCATTTT.

DNA for the CDR3: TGTGCCAGCAGGTCAGATCCAGGGCCTGGAAACACCATATATTTT. It translates to CASRSDPGPGNTIYF. V is TRBV5-4 and J is TRBJ1-3, with a tentative D call TRBD1 (5 bases). Germline lookup yields CDR1 SGHNT and CDR2 YYREEE (reference sequence). V lost 5 bases and J lost 2, with 14 bases in between. The length of the CDR3 is 15 residues.

The chain has TRBV28 and TRBJ2-5; perhaps TRBD2 as D (6 bases). In germline, CDR1 is MDHEN, CDR2 SYDVKM. V lost 6 bases and J lost 2, with 16 bases in between. The CDR3 is 15 residues long. The CDR3 DNA follows: TGTGCCAGCAGCAGGTTTCGGGGGACTCAAGAGACCCAGTACTTC. Amino acid sequence: CASSRFRGTQETQYF.

This rearrangement joins TRBV2 to TRBJ1-6, with no clear D. The CDR3 sequence is 15 residues long. CDR1 SNHLY and CDR2 FYNNEI come from the germline V gene. Trimming cost V 4 bases and J 7 bases, with 14 bases left between them. The CDR3 coding sequence is TGTGCCAGCAGTGGCCCCCGGGGAAGGAATTCACCCCTCCACTTT. Its translation: CASSGPRGRNSPLHF.

The rearrangement uses TRBV5-6 and TRBJ1-1; D might be TRBD1 (6 bases). Germline-derived CDR1 and CDR2 are SGHDT and YYEEEE. The germline V and J ends were trimmed by 2 bases and 3 bases, with 11 bases remaining between them. The length of the CDR3 is 14 residues. CDR3 in amino acids: CASSLGTGHTEAFF. The CDR3 nucleotides read TGTGCCAGCAGCTTAGGAACAGGGCACACTGAAGCTTTCTTT.

The chain has TRBV27 and TRBJ2-7; the match to TRBD1 covers 9 bases. CDR1 and CDR2 from the germline V gene are MNHEY and SMNVEV (reference sequence). V shed 0 bases, J shed 10 bases, and the junction held 7 bases outside the gene matches. CDR3 size: 14 residues. CDR3 loop: CASSLSLGQGRQYF. CDR3 coding DNA: TGTGCCAGCAGTTTATCCTTAGGACAGGGGCGACAGTACTTC.